The 18 T cell receptor beta chains given below trace back to one sample, sequenced in a study of T cell responses to AZD1222 COVID-19 vaccine. Only in-frame clones appear in the TCRdb table, and some are missing; sequencing was by immunoSEQ multiplex PCR. The sample lists more than 95,000 clones, around 89% occurring once. Specimen: peripheral blood, collected on day 0 of AZD1222 vaccination. These receptors came from an adult in good health.

V usage is TRBV2 and J usage is TRBJ2-3, with 10 bases lining up with TRBD2. V gave up 2 bases and J gave up 2 bases; unmatched junction bases: 7. The germline V gene has CDR1 SNHLY and CDR2 FYNNEI. The CDR3 consists of 17 residues. The CDR3 reads CASSETASGSITDTQYF. The CDR3 nucleotides read TGTGCCAGCAGTGAAACGGCTAGCGGGAGCATCACAGATACGCAGTATTTT.

The gene calls are TRBV7-3 and TRBJ1-3; D is perhaps TRBD1 (5 bases). The CDR3 runs 17 residues. Germline V lookup: CDR1 SGHTA, CDR2 FQGTGA. V lost 2 bases and J 3 bases, leaving 17 bases between the germline ends. The CDR3 DNA sequence: TGTGCCAGCAGCTTACAAGGCTCGGGGCAGGGTGGAAACACCATATATTTT. This translates into CASSLQGSGQGGNTIYF.

This chain connects TRBV6-1 to TRBJ2-5; 7 bases map to TRBD2. In germline, CDR1 is MNHNS, CDR2 SASEGT. The CDR3 is made up of 15 amino acids. Unmatched junction bases numbered 5, after V lost 3 bases and J lost 1 base. The CDR3 loop is CASSDGGRAQETQYF. As DNA, the CDR3 is TGTGCCAGCAGTGATGGGGGGAGGGCCCAAGAGACCCAGTACTTC.

The gene calls are TRBV5-1 and TRBJ2-7, with 10 bases fitting TRBD2. CDR1 and CDR2 from the germline V gene are SGHRS and YFSETQ. Unmatched junction bases numbered 4, after V lost 3 bases and J lost 4 bases. This CDR3 has 14 amino acids. The CDR3 nucleotides are TGCGCCAGCAGCTCTAGCGGGAGAGGGTACGAGCAGTACTTC. Protein sequence: CASSSSGRGYEQYF.

This clone was observed a single time. V and J are TRBV9 and TRBJ2-5, with 8 bases lining up with TRBD2. Germline trimming cut 5 bases from V and 5 bases from J; bases unmatched to any gene: 11. The CDR3 has 15 amino acids. Germline V CDR1 and CDR2: SGDLS, YYNGEE. CDR3 sequence: CASSEAAGGGETQYF. The CDR3 DNA sequence: TGTGCCAGCAGTGAAGCGGCGGGAGGCGGGGAGACCCAGTACTTC.

This chain connects TRBV24-1 to TRBJ1-2; no reliable D call. Trimming took 4 bases from V and 4 from J, leaving 12 bases between them. The V gene's germline CDR1 is KGHDR and CDR2 SFDVKD. The CDR3 is 14 amino acids. The CDR3 nucleotides are TGTGCCACCAGTGACAACAAGGTTGGCTATGGCTACACCTTC. This translates into CATSDNKVGYGYTF.

This chain links TRBV4-1 with TRBJ1-4, with D unclear. Deletions cut 2 bases from V and 8 bases from J, with 6 bases between. This CDR3 spans 12 amino acids. CDR1 and CDR2 from the germline V gene are MGHRA and YSYEKL. CDR3: CASSQPWEKLFF. In nucleotides, the CDR3 is TGCGCCAGCAGCCAACCGTGGGAAAAACTGTTTTTT.

The gene calls are TRBV18 and TRBJ2-1; 8 bases line up with TRBD2. The germline V gene has CDR1 KGHSH and CDR2 LQKENI. The length of the CDR3 is 15 residues. Unmatched junction bases numbered 5, after V lost 5 bases and J lost 2 bases. The CDR3 coding sequence is TGTGCCAGCTCAGTCAGCGGGGGAGCCTACAATGAGCAGTTCTTC. Protein product: CASSVSGGAYNEQFF.

This sequence joins TRBV7-2 and TRBJ1-3; 8 positions match TRBD1. V trimming: 6 bases; J trimming: 4 bases; junction bases outside the gene matches: 2. This CDR3 spans 13 amino acids. Germline V gene data show CDR1 as SGHTA and CDR2 as FQGNSA. CDR3 sequence reads: CASRQGAGNTIYF. CDR3 DNA sequence: TGTGCCAGCAGGCAGGGGGCGGGAAACACCATATATTTT.

The chain employs TRBV10-3 and TRBJ1-6; D uncertain. Trimming stripped 6 bases from V and 10 bases from J, with 10 bases between. Germline CDR1 and CDR2: ENHRY and SYGVKD. CDR3 length: 12 amino acids. This CDR3 reads CAIREQQSPLHF. The CDR3, as DNA: TGTGCCATCAGAGAACAGCAGTCACCCCTCCACTTT.

J is TRBJ1-2 and V is TRBV10-2; 7 nucleotides align to TRBD1. Germline values: CDR1 WSHSY, CDR2 SAAADI. With 4 bases clipped from V and 7 bases from J, the junction kept 9 bases outside the gene matches. CDR3 length: 14 residues. The CDR3 loop reads CASSGQTGLVGYTF. In DNA, the CDR3 is TGCGCCAGCAGTGGCCAGACAGGGCTGGTTGGCTACACCTTC.

This chain uses TRBV7-9 with TRBJ1-1; 9 nucleotides match TRBD1. The V gene's germline CDR1 is SEHNR and CDR2 FQNEAQ (reference sequence). The V and J ends lost 5 bases and 0 bases, in that order; junction bases with no gene match: 4. This CDR3 comprises 15 residues. The CDR3 sequence is CASSDDRGMNTEAFF. The CDR3 DNA follows: TGTGCCAGCAGCGACGACAGGGGGATGAACACTGAAGCTTTCTTT.

The chain has TRBV27 and TRBJ2-3; TRBD1 aligns across 11 bases. Losses at the gene ends were 0 bases for V and 3 bases for J; bases not matched to a gene: 2. The CDR3 is 16 amino acids. CDR1 and CDR2 from the germline V gene are MNHEY and SMNVEV (reference sequence). The CDR3 protein is CASSLSGTGGTDTQYF. The CDR3 DNA reads TGTGCCAGCAGTTTATCCGGGACAGGGGGAACAGATACGCAGTATTTT.

CDR3 sequence: CASSWAEGEYGYTF. The CDR3 DNA is TGTGCCAGCAGCTGGGCAGAGGGGGAGTATGGCTACACCTTC. The gene calls are TRBV27 and TRBJ1-2; possible D gene TRBD1, 6 bases. The germline CDR1 and CDR2 sequences are MNHEY and SMNVEV (reference sequence). V lost 6 bases and J lost 5, with 16 bases in between. This CDR3 is 14 amino acids long.

The chain joins TRBV9 to TRBJ2-2; no clear D. The CDR3 covers 15 residues. Germline values: CDR1 SGDLS, CDR2 YYNGEE. Between the trimmed V and J ends, which lost 7 bases and 2 bases, there was a span of 15 bases. The CDR3 DNA follows: TGTGCCAGCTCGTGGTCCCAGGTAAACACCGGGGAGCTGTTTTTT. Amino acid sequence: CASSWSQVNTGELFF.

The V call is TRBV4-1, the J call TRBJ1-2, with 10 nucleotides matching TRBD1. The CDR3 is 15 residues long. The junction had 10 bases not matched to a gene; V was cut back by 2 bases and J by 10 bases. Germline loops: CDR1 MGHRA, CDR2 YSYEKL. In DNA form, the CDR3 reads TGCGCCAGCAGCCAACCTCCGGGACAGGGGAAGGACTACACCTTC. It specifies CASSQPPGQGKDYTF.

V is TRBV5-1 and J is TRBJ2-1; TRBD2 matches 7 bases. The J segment lost 8 bases and the V segment lost 1 base, leaving 9 bases of the junction unmatched. Germline V lookup: CDR1 SGHRS, CDR2 YFSETQ. This CDR3 is 15 amino acids long. The CDR3 DNA reads TGCGCCAGCAGCTTGATGTCAGCGGGGAGGCATGAGCAGTTCTTC. It encodes CASSLMSAGRHEQFF.

This rearrangement joins TRBV5-4 to TRBJ2-5; a weak D match, TRBD2 (6 bases). V was pared by 4 bases and J by 6 bases, with 16 bases between. Germline CDR1 SGHNT, CDR2 YYREEE (reference sequence). There are 14 residues in the CDR3. CDR3 bases: TGTGCCAGCAGCCCGGACCGAGGGAGGAAGACCCAGTACTTC. Translated: CASSPDRGRKTQYF.